The 7 T cell receptor beta chains reported below all come from one sample, sequenced in a study of CD4 T cells in relation to SARS-CoV-2 and coronaviruses. Unexposed donor CD4+ T cells date from about 2010-2019, before the COVID-19 pandemic. Produced via immunoSEQ multiplex PCR; TCRdb's table is partial and in-frame only. In the table there are 55,000 to 70,000 clones, over 90% of which are singletons. The sequencing input was naive CD4+ T cells from PBMCs. The subset: naive CD4+ T cells isolated by negative enrichment. The source of these receptors is a human donor in good health.

The chain carries TRBV30 and TRBJ2-6; D is perhaps TRBD2 (5 bases). CDR1 GTSNPN and CDR2 SVGIG come from the germline V gene (reference sequence). The germline V and J ends were trimmed by 3 bases and 4 bases, with 16 bases remaining between them. CDR3 length: 16 residues. CDR3 in amino acids: CAWSLGNPPGANVLTF. For the CDR3, the DNA is TGTGCCTGGAGCCTCGGGAACCCCCCGGGGGCCAACGTCCTGACTTTC.

The chain carries TRBV12-3 or TRBV12-4 and TRBJ2-3, with D tentatively TRBD1 (6 bases). V was clipped by 2 bases and J by 10 bases, with 10 bases between them. The CDR3 consists of 12 residues. DNA of the CDR3: TGTGCCAGCAGTTTAAGCAGGGGAGCGCAGTATTTT. It translates to CASSLSRGAQYF.

This sequence joins TRBV7-2 and TRBJ2-4; no firm D call. V gave up 3 bases and J gave up 2 bases, with 8 bases separating them. Germline values: CDR1 SGHTA, CDR2 FQGNSA. This CDR3 region has 14 residues. The CDR3 region is CASSLMGSKNIQYF. CDR3 nucleotide sequence: TGTGCCAGCAGCTTGATGGGTTCCAAAAACATTCAGTACTTC.

The chain is built from TRBV19 and TRBJ2-5; D is unresolved. V lost 10 bases, J lost 5 bases, and 17 bases lay in between. CDR3 length: 13 residues. The V gene's germline CDR1 is LNHDA and CDR2 SQIVND (reference sequence). CDR3 loop: CAITGPYTETQYF. The DNA of the CDR3 is TGTGCCATTACCGGACCTTACACGGAGACCCAGTACTTC.

The chain is built from TRBV6-5 and TRBJ1-1; TRBD1 matches 11 bases. CDR3 size: 14 residues. Germline V gene data show CDR1 as MNHEY and CDR2 as SVGAGI. Trimming cost V 6 bases and J 4 bases; bases outside gene matches: 4. The DNA of the CDR3 is TGTGCCAGCAGGGACAGGGGGCGGAGCACTGAAGCTTTCTTT. It encodes CASRDRGRSTEAFF.

The CDR3 sequence is CASSQTESGLNEKLFF. In DNA, the CDR3 is TGTGCCAGCTCACAGACAGAGTCTGGGCTGAATGAAAAACTGTTTTTT. This sequence joins TRBV18 and TRBJ1-4, with D possibly TRBD1 on 5 matching bases. This CDR3 region has 16 residues. CDR1 is KGHSH and CDR2 is LQKENI in the germline V gene. V dropped 4 bases and J dropped 5 bases, with 17 bases sitting between them.

The gene calls are TRBV7-2 and TRBJ2-7, with D unresolved. Germline V CDR1 and CDR2: SGHTA, FQGNSA. CDR3 length equals 12 residues. V lost 2 bases and J 5 bases, leaving 7 bases between the germline ends. CDR3 protein: CASSLSPDEQYF. CDR3 DNA sequence: TGTGCCAGCAGCTTATCCCCGGACGAGCAGTACTTC. The complete variable domain, with remaining parts taken from reference TRBV7-2 and TRBJ2-7, reads GAGVSQSPSNKVTEKGKDVELRCDPISGHTALYWYRQSLGQGLEFLIYFQGNSAPDKSGLPSDRFSAERTGGSVSTLTIQRTQQEDSAVYLCASSLSPDEQYFGPGTRLTVT.